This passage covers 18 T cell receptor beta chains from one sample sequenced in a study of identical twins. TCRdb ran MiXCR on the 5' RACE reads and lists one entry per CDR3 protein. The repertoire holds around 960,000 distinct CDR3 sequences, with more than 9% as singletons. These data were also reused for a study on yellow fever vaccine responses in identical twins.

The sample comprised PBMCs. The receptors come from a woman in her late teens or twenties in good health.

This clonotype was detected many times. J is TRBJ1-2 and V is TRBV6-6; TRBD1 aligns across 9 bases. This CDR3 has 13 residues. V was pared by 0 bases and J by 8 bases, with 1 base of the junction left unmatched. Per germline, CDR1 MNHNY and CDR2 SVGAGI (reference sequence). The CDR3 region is CASSYSDRGGYTF. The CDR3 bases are TGTGCCAGCAGTTACTCGGACAGGGGAGGCTACACCTTC.

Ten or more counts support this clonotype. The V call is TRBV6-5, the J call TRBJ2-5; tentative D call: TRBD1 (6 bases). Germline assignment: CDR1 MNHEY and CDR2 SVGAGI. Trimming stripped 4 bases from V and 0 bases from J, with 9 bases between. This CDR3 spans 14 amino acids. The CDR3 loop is CASSLTGNQETQYF. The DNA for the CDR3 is TGTGCCAGCAGTTTAACAGGGAACCAAGAGACCCAGTACTTC.

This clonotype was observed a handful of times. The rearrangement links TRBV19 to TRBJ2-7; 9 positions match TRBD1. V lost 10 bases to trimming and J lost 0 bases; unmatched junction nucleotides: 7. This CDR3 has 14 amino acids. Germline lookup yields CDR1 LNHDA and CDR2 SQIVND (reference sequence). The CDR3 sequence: CATKGDRASYEQYF. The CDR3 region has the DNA TGTGCCACCAAGGGGGACAGGGCCTCCTACGAGCAGTACTTC.

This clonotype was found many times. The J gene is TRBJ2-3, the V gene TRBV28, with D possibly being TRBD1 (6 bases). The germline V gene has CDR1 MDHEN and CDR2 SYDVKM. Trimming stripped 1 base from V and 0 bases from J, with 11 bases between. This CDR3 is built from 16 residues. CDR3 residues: CASSLYGGFSTDTQYF. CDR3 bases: TGTGCCAGCAGTTTATATGGGGGCTTTAGCACAGATACGCAGTATTTT.

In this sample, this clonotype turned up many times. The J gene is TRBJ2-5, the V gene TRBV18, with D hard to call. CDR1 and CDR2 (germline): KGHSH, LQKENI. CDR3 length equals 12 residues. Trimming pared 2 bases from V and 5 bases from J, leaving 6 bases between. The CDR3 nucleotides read TGTGCCAGCTCACCAGGGGTGGAGACCCAGTACTTC. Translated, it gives CASSPGVETQYF.

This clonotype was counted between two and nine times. CDR3 sequence (DNA): TGTGCCAGCTGCCCCTACAGATCTTACAATGAGCAGTTCTTC. It encodes CASCPYRSYNEQFF. V usage is TRBV12-3 or TRBV12-4 and J usage is TRBJ2-1; D unclear. The CDR3 length is 14 residues. The V gene lost 8 bases and the J gene lost 4 bases, with 15 bases spanning the gap.

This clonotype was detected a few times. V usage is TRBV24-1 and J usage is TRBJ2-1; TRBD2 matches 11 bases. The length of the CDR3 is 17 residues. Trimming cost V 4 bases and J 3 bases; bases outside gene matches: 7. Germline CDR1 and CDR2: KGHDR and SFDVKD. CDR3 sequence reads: CATSDPTSGSLYNEQFF. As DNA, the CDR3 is TGTGCCACCAGTGACCCTACTAGCGGGAGCCTCTACAATGAGCAGTTCTTC.

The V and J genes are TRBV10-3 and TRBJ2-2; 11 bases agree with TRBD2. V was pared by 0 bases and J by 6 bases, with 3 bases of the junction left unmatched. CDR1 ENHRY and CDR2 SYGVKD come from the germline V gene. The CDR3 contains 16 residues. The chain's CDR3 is CAISESSSGGSGELFF. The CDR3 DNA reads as TGTGCCATCAGTGAGTCTTCTAGCGGGGGGTCCGGGGAGCTGTTTTTT.

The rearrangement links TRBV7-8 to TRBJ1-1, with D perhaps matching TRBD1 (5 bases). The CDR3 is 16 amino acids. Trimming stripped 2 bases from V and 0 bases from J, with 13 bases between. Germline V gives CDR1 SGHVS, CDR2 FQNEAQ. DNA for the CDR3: TGTGCCAGCAGCTTAAGGACCACAGGTGTGAACACTGAAGCTTTCTTT. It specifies CASSLRTTGVNTEAFF.

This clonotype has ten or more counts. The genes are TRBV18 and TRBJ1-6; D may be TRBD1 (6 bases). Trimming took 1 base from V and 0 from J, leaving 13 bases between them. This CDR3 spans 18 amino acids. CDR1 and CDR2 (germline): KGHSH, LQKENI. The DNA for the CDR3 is TGTGCCAGCTCACCACTCGCCAGGGGTAGCTCCTATAATTCACCCCTCCACTTT. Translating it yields CASSPLARGSSYNSPLHF.

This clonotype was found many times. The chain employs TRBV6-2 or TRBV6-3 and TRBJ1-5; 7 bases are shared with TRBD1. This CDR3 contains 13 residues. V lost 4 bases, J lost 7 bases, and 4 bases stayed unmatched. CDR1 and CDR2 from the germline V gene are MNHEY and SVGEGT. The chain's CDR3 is CASSWTGGQPQHF. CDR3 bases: TGTGCCAGCAGTTGGACAGGAGGACAGCCCCAGCATTTT.

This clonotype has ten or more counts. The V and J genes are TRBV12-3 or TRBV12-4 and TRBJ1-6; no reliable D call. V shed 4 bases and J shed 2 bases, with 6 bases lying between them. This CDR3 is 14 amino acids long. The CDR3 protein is CASSSDPYNSPLHF. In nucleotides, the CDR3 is TGTGCCAGCAGTTCCGACCCCTATAATTCACCCCTCCACTTT.

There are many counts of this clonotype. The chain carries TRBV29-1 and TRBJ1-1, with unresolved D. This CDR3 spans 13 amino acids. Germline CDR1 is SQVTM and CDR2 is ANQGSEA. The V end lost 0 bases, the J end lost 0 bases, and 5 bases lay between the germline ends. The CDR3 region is CSVEDRVNTEAFF. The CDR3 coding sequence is TGCAGCGTTGAAGATCGGGTGAACACTGAAGCTTTCTTT.

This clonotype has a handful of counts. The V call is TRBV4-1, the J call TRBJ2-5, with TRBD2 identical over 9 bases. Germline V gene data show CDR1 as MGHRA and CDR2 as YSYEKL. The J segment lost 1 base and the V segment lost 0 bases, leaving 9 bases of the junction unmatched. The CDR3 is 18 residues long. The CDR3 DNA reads TGCGCCAGCAGCCAAGAAGGGCTAGCGGGATATCTCCAAGAGACCCAGTACTTC. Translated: CASSQEGLAGYLQETQYF.

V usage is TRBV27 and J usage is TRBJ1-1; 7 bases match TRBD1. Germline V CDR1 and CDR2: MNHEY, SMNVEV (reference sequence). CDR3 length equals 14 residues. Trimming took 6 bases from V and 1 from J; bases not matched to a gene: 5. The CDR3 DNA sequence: TGTGCCAGCAGGATACAGGGGCAGAACACTGAAGCTTTCTTT. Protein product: CASRIQGQNTEAFF.

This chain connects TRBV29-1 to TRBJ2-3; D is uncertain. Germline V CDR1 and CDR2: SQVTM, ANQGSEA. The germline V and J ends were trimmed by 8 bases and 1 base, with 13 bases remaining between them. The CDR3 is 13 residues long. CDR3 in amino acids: CSIRTHGTDTQYF. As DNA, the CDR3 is TGCAGCATTCGCACCCACGGCACAGATACGCAGTATTTT.

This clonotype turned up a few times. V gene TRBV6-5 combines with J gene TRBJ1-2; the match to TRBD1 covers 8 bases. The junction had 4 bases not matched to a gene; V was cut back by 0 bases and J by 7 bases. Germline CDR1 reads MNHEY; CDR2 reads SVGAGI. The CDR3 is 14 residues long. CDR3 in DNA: TGTGCCAGCAGTTACTCGGACAGGGCAGCTGGCTACACCTTC. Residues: CASSYSDRAAGYTF.

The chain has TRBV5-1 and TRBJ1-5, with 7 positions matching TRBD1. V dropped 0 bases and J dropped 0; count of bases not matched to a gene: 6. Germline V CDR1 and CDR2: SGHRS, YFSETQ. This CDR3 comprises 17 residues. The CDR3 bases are TGCGCCAGCAGCTTGGGCCCTTACAGGGGTAGCAATCAGCCCCAGCATTTT. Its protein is CASSLGPYRGSNQPQHF.